This TCR beta chain comes out of a study of CD8 T cells in ankylosing spondylitis. Regarding the study as a whole: Apparently characteristic of ankylosing spondylitis blood was a TCR beta motif (roughly eight highly homologous variants). Within matched ankylosing spondylitis synovial fluid, disease-linked clones were reportedly significantly enriched.

After removal of 2 bases from V and 3 bases from J, the junction contained 1 base not matched to a gene. CDR1 and CDR2 (germline): LNHDA, SQIVND (reference sequence). CDR3 length: 14 residues. Using its own MiXCR run on the 5' RACE reads, TCRdb lists one record per CDR3 protein. The table records 150,000 to 200,000 distinct CDR3 sequences, around 20% of them present only once. Comment on this clonotype: Its antigen is not known.

This chain uses TRBV19 with TRBJ2-1; TRBD2 matches 7 bases. Sequenced material: blood, either unsorted or a sorted T cell fraction (not recorded which). The receptor was derived from a male donor with ankylosing spondylitis or in good health (not recorded which). Written as DNA, the CDR3 is TGTGCCAGTAGTATACGGGGGGACTACAATGAGCAGTTCTTC. Its translation: CASSIRGDYNEQFF.